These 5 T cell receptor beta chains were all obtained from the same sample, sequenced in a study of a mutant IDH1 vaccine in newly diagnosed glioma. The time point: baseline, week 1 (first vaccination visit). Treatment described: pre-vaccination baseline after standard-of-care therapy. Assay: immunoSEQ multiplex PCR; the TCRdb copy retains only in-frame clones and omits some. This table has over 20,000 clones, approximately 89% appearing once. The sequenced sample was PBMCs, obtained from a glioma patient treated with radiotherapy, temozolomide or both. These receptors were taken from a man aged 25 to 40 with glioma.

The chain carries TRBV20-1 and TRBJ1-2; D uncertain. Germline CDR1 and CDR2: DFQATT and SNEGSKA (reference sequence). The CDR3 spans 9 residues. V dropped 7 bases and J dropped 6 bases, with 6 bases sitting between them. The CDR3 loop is CSDKDGYTF. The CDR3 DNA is TGCAGTGACAAGGATGGCTACACCTTC.

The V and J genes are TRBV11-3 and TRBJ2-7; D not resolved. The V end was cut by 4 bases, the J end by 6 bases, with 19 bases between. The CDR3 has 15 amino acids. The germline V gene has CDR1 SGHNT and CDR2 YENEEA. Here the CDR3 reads CASSSDGPSKGEQYF. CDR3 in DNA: TGTGCCAGCAGCTCCGACGGGCCTTCTAAAGGCGAGCAGTACTTC.

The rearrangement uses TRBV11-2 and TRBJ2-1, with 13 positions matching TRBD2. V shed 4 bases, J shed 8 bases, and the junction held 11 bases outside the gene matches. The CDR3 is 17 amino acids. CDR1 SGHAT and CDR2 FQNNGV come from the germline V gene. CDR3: CASSYTPGTSGIDEQFF. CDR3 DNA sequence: TGTGCCAGCAGCTACACCCCCGGGACTAGCGGGATAGATGAGCAGTTCTTC.

The chain's CDR3 is CASSLGLINTGELFF. The CDR3 bases are TGTGCCAGCAGCTTAGGCCTAATAAACACCGGGGAGCTGTTTTTT. The chain employs TRBV7-9 and TRBJ2-2; D unresolved. The CDR3 runs 15 residues. CDR1 and CDR2 from the germline V gene are SEHNR and FQNEAQ (reference sequence). Trimming shortened V by 1 base and J by 2 bases, and 8 bases separated the two germline ends.

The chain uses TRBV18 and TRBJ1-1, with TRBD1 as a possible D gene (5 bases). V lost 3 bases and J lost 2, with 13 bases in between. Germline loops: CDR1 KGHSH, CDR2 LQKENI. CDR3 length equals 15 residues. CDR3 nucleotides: TGTGCCAGCTCACCCTACTCGGGGCCCAACACTGAAGCTTTCTTT. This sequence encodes CASSPYSGPNTEAFF.